This TCR beta chain was sequenced for a study of cytomegalovirus exposure and HLA in healthy donors. General study findings and limits: It was assumed in the presence/absence analyses that sequencing depth was roughly uniform across donors. The authors listed 164 TCR beta chains as cytomegalovirus-associated.

V was shortened by 7 bases and J by 6 bases, with 25 bases between the two germline ends. The CDR3 consists of 18 residues. Germline V lookup: CDR1 SGHAT, CDR2 FQNNGV. This clone appeared a few times. The antigen is unknown. The PCR ran on 60 Vbeta and 13 Jbeta primers. The data were produced by immunoSEQ multiplex PCR, yet TCRdb's version contains in-frame clones alone and is incomplete. The table shows approximately 190,000 clones, with roughly 70% occurring only once. The chain combines TRBV11-2 with TRBJ1-6; D might be TRBD1 (6 bases). The specimen was PBMCs. The clonotype was recovered from a woman younger than 45 in good health and CMV-seronegative. CDR3 in amino acids: CASKNYRDKEGLNSPLHF. The CDR3 region has the DNA TGTGCCAGCAAGAACTACCGGGACAAAGAAGGCCTTAATTCACCCCTCCACTTT.